This TCR beta chain derives from a study of post-analysis software for immune sequencing data (dated by TCRdb to between 2014 and 2016). Study-level background: Disease courses on record covered relapsing-remitting, secondary progressive and progressive-relapsing multiple sclerosis, though some patients had no subtype annotation. A subset of samples was prepared in parallel using single-end sample barcoding, then pooled and co-amplified after Illumina adapter ligation. The multiple sclerosis patient repertoires were compared with more than 10 previously published healthy control repertoires from donors aged roughly 6 to 25 years.

Relative to germline, V is missing 4 bases and J is missing 1 base, with 1 base of the junction outside any gene match. The CDR3 runs 13 amino acids, cysteine and phenylalanine included. This entry keeps only the CDR3 DNA: 39 bases, framed from base 1. From a lookup of the germline V gene, CDR1 and CDR2 are SQVTM and ANQGSEA. In this sample, this clonotype turned up a few times. This receptor's antigen is unknown. Qualities for individual bases were not recorded, and no much larger clone is one base off. Libraries came from PCR. Sequencing took place on an Illumina HiSeq 2500. Unique molecular identifiers were incorporated into TCR beta cDNA libraries to reduce PCR and sequencing biases. Every 1 to 10 million input T cells yielded approximately 500,000 cDNA molecules, meaning each molecule approximated one T cell. Patient libraries were prepared and sequenced with the same protocol used for the earlier healthy control dataset. Within a given batch, samples were prepared together, multiplexed and sequenced on the same HiSeq lane. On the study's bioinformatics: MIGEC was used to process the raw barcoded reads, and molecular identifier groups with only a single read were discarded before consensus assembly and CDR3 extraction. Clonotype tables were post-analysed with VDJtools, and diversity was normalized by down-sampling all datasets to the smallest sample size. To correct batch-related cross-sample contamination, repertoire overlap clustering matched CDR3 amino acid sequences but not nucleotide sequences. TCRdb reprocessed the public reads (quality trimming at Q25 with fastp, clone calling with MiXCR) and kept in-frame beta chains. Rows are unified per CDR3 protein, each entry keeping the most common DNA and genes. The V and J calls, along with clone size, are taken from TCRdb and not from the paper's own processing. This sample gives about 770,000 distinct CDR3 sequences in total; under 60% of them show up just once. The top ten clones comprise roughly 5.2% of the sample.

To demonstrate the VDJtools post-analysis software, TCR beta repertoires were profiled from the peripheral blood of more than ten young patients with multiple sclerosis. The multiple sclerosis patients were children and adolescents ranging in age from roughly 6 to 15 years. The study at large found these results: The control group was slightly older than the multiple sclerosis patient group. Strong co-clustering of samples prepared in the same batch was shown by direct clustering with F measure, prompting a batch-effect correction. Significantly higher frequencies in patients than in controls were found for about 5 TRBV segments, including TRBV5-6, TRBV5-1 and TRBV20-1. Significantly lower normalized Chao1 diversity was found in multiple sclerosis patients than in controls, suggesting substantial peripheral T-cell clonal expansion.

The chain is assembled from TRBV29-1 and TRBJ2-1; 7 bases in the middle match TRBD2. Sequences were obtained from blood. This clonotype was obtained from a girl aged 5-17 years with multiple sclerosis. The nucleotide sequence reads as follows: TGCAGCGTTGGGGGGGGGTCCTACAATGAGCAGTTCTTC. The encoded protein is CSVGGGSYNEQFF.